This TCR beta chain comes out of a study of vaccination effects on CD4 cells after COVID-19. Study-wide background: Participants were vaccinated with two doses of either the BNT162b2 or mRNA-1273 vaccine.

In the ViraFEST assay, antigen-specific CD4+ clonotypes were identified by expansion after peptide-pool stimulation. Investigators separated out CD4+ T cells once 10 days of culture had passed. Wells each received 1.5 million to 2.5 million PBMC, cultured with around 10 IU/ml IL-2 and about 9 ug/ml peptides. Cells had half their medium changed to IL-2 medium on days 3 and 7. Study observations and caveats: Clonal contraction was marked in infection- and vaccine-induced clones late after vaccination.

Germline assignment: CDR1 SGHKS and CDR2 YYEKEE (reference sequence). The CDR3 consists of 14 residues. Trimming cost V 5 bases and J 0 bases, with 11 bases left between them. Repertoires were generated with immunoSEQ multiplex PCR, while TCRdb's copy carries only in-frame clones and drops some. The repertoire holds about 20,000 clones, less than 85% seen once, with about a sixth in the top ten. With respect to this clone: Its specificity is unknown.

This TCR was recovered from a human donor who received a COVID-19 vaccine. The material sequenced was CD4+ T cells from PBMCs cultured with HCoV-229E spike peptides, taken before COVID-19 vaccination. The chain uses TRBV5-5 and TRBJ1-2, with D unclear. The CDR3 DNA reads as TGTGCCAGCAGGATGGAGGAGGCTAACTATGGCTACACCTTC. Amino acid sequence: CASRMEEANYGYTF.